This TCR beta chain emerged from a study of blood T cell repertoires in COVID-19. For the study at large: T cells, B-cell-depleted T cells, or PBMCs supplied cDNA or gDNA.

As handled by the study authors: Cell counts per sample came from amplifying reference gene primers. Profiling relied on immunoSEQ multiplex PCR, and the TCRdb table lists in-frame clones only, not all of them. For V, J and clone size, that table is used; D and trimming come from the DNA. The table has about 100,000 clones, 65% to 90% seen once; the top ten hold less than 3.5%. Among Cohort 3 donors, those recovered had two negative PCRs, clearance, or symptom resolution. V trimming: 5 bases; J trimming: 9 bases; junction bases outside the gene matches: 8. There are 13 residues in the CDR3. Looked up from germline, CDR1 is MNHEY and CDR2 is SMNVEV (reference sequence).

This sequence joins TRBV27 and TRBJ1-1, with 8 bases matching TRBD1. This TCR derives from a woman aged 45-59 years who had recovered from COVID-19. Sequencing was performed on PBMCs or T cells enriched from blood (not recorded which). In DNA form, the CDR3 reads TGTGCCAGCAGTACTACGGGACAGGTTAAAGCTTTCTTT. It is translated as CASSTTGQVKAFF.